This passage covers 19 T cell receptor beta chains from one sample sequenced in a study of cytomegalovirus exposure and HLA in healthy donors. Measured with immunoSEQ multiplex PCR; TCRdb has only the in-frame clones, and not every one. The sample consists of tens of thousands of clones, about 90% of them appearing once. Sequencing was performed on PBMCs. Every receptor here comes from a young woman in good health and CMV-seropositive.

There are a few counts of this clone. The chain uses TRBV9 and TRBJ2-1, with 8 positions matching TRBD1. This CDR3 is 14 amino acids long. Trimming removed 0 bases from V and 8 bases from J; junction bases left unmatched: 4. Germline loops: CDR1 SGDLS, CDR2 YYNGEE. The CDR3 DNA follows: TGTGCCAGCAGCGTAGGGACAGGGTCGGATGAGCAGTTCTTC. Its translation: CASSVGTGSDEQFF.

The genes are TRBV4-2 and TRBJ2-3; 11 bases align to TRBD2. The germline gives CDR1 LGHNA, CDR2 YNFKEQ. After removal of 1 base from V and 5 bases from J, the junction contained 5 bases not matched to a gene. The CDR3 is 16 residues long. The DNA for the CDR3 is TGTGCCAGCAGCCAAGTAGCGGGGGGGCCAAGAGATACGCAGTATTTT. Protein sequence: CASSQVAGGPRDTQYF.

This rearrangement joins TRBV19 to TRBJ1-5; D may be TRBD1 (5 bases). Germline lookup yields CDR1 LNHDA and CDR2 SQIVND (reference sequence). CDR3 length equals 14 residues. Trimming cost V 3 bases and J 7 bases, with 13 bases left between them. The CDR3: CASSITGWGQPQHF. In nucleotides, the CDR3 is TGTGCCAGTAGTATCACCGGATGGGGCCAGCCCCAGCATTTT. Drawing the rest from reference TRBV19 and TRBJ1-5, the complete variable domain is DGGITQSPKYLFRKEGQNVTLSCEQNLNHDAMYWYRQDPGQGLRLIYYSQIVNDFQKGDIAEGYSVSREKKESFPLTVTSAQKNPTAFYLCASSITGWGQPQHFGDGTRLSIL.

Only one count was recorded for this clone. CDR3 in amino acids: CASTGTGGDTEAFF. CDR3 DNA: TGTGCCAGTACCGGGACAGGGGGTGACACTGAAGCTTTCTTT. The chain joins TRBV2 to TRBJ1-1; 11 bases fit TRBD1. The CDR3 runs to 14 residues. In germline, CDR1 is SNHLY, CDR2 FYNNEI. V lost 9 bases to trimming and J lost 3 bases; unmatched junction nucleotides: 6.

This chain connects TRBV6-5 to TRBJ2-7, with 9 bases aligning to TRBD1. The CDR3 extends over 15 amino acids. Germline V gene sequence: CDR1 MNHEY, CDR2 SVGAGI. V shed 6 bases and J 3 bases; nucleotides not matched to a gene: 9. CDR3 nucleotides: TGTGCCAGCAGGGCAACAGGGGGCCAATTCTACGAGCAGTACTTC. This sequence encodes CASRATGGQFYEQYF.

The rearrangement joins TRBV9 to TRBJ2-5; D might be TRBD1 (5 bases). The CDR3 runs 15 residues. CDR1 and CDR2 (germline): SGDLS, YYNGEE. Trimming took off 3 bases at V and 2 bases at J, with 14 bases between the two ends. This CDR3 is CASSAGGAGQETQYF. CDR3 sequence (DNA): TGTGCCAGCAGCGCGGGTGGGGCAGGGCAAGAGACCCAGTACTTC.

This rearrangement joins TRBV28 to TRBJ2-4; 8 nucleotides align to TRBD2. The CDR3 runs 15 residues. J was trimmed by 4 bases and V by 2 bases; bases with no gene match: 4. CDR1 is MDHEN, CDR2 SYDVKM, per germline. The CDR3 reads CASSLIGGAKNIQYF. The CDR3 DNA is TGTGCCAGCAGTTTAATCGGGGGGGCGAAAAACATTCAGTACTTC.

V usage is TRBV5-5 and J usage is TRBJ1-1; a possible D gene is TRBD1 (5 bases). Deletions cut 4 bases from V and 4 bases from J, with 17 bases between. CDR3 length: 15 amino acids. The germline gives CDR1 SGHKS, CDR2 YYEKEE (reference sequence). CDR3 bases: TGTGCCAGCAGCCGGGGGACGTACCCGGGCACTGAAGCTTTCTTT. Translating it yields CASSRGTYPGTEAFF.

CDR3 residues: CASRPQGSATEAFF. The CDR3 nucleotides read TGTGCCAGCAGACCACAGGGGTCGGCCACTGAAGCTTTCTTT. The chain uses TRBV6-1 and TRBJ1-1, with TRBD1 identical over 7 bases. The CDR3 consists of 14 residues. The germline CDR1 and CDR2 sequences are MNHNS and SASEGT. V shed 6 bases, J shed 4 bases, and the junction held 8 bases outside the gene matches.

DNA of the CDR3: TGTGCCTGGAGGCAGAGGCGCCAAAGTCCCGGGGAGCTGTTTTTT. Its protein product is CAWRQRRQSPGELFF. This chain joins TRBV30 and TRBJ2-2; D is uncertain. Looked up from germline, CDR1 is GTSNPN and CDR2 is SVGIG (reference sequence). The CDR3 sequence is 15 residues long. The V end lost 3 bases, the J end lost 6 bases, and 17 bases lay between the germline ends.

The chain employs TRBV5-1 and TRBJ2-7; 8 nucleotides match TRBD1. Germline V gene sequence: CDR1 SGHRS, CDR2 YFSETQ. This CDR3 contains 17 residues. The junction had 19 bases not matched to a gene; V was cut back by 5 bases and J by 6 bases. The CDR3: CASRLDRGFSDISEQYF. CDR3 DNA: TGCGCCAGCAGACTTGACAGGGGTTTTTCGGATATTAGCGAGCAGTACTTC.

The rearrangement joins TRBV6-5 to TRBJ2-7; tentatively, D is TRBD2 (5 bases). This CDR3 contains 14 residues. Looked up from germline, CDR1 is MNHEY and CDR2 is SVGAGI. Trimming removed 0 bases at V and 2 bases at J, with 8 bases between. CDR3 in DNA: TGTGCCAGCAGTTACTCACGGGATACCTACGAGCAGTACTTC. It yields the protein CASSYSRDTYEQYF.

This clone was detected once. This chain links TRBV5-1 with TRBJ2-5, with a weak D call TRBD1 (5 bases). CDR1 and CDR2 from the germline V gene are SGHRS and YFSETQ. Trimming pared 4 bases from V and 4 bases from J, leaving 8 bases between. The CDR3 consists of 12 residues. The CDR3 nucleotides read TGCGCCAGCAGCGAGCAGGGAGAGACCCAGTACTTC. Encoded protein: CASSEQGETQYF.

The V gene is TRBV30, the J gene TRBJ1-2; D is possibly TRBD1 (6 bases). Trimming took 1 base from V and 2 from J, leaving 11 bases between them. Germline-derived CDR1 and CDR2 are GTSNPN and SVGIG (reference sequence). The CDR3 is 14 residues long. The CDR3 reads CAWSGRTGNYGYTF. Here the CDR3 DNA reads TGTGCCTGGAGTGGACGTACAGGGAACTATGGCTACACCTTC.

The J gene is TRBJ2-7, the V gene TRBV2; weak D call: TRBD1 (6 bases). Trimming removed 4 bases from V and 7 bases from J, with 20 bases in between. The CDR3 is 15 amino acids. The germline gives CDR1 SNHLY, CDR2 FYNNEI. CDR3 DNA sequence: TGTGCCAGCAGTGCTACCTTATCGACAGGCTCGGAGCAGTACTTC. It specifies CASSATLSTGSEQYF.

This chain joins TRBV4-1 and TRBJ2-1; weak D call: TRBD1 (5 bases). The V end was cut by 5 bases, the J end by 4 bases, with 12 bases between. Germline values: CDR1 MGHRA, CDR2 YSYEKL. This CDR3 contains 14 residues. The CDR3 sequence is CASSGHTGYNEQFF. The CDR3 coding sequence is TGCGCCAGCAGCGGCCACACAGGTTACAATGAGCAGTTCTTC.

V usage is TRBV30 and J usage is TRBJ1-5, with 7 bases matching TRBD1. After removal of 4 bases from V and 6 bases from J, the junction contained 6 bases not matched to a gene. Germline lookup yields CDR1 GTSNPN and CDR2 SVGIG (reference sequence). The CDR3 totals 13 residues. The CDR3 DNA sequence: TGTGCCTGGACTAGACAGGGTGGTCAGCCCCAGCATTTT. It codes for CAWTRQGGQPQHF.

The count of this clone is one. The chain is built from TRBV10-2 and TRBJ2-3, with unresolved D. The CDR3 spans 11 residues. Trimming stripped 6 bases from V and 2 bases from J, with 3 bases between. Per the germline V gene, CDR1 is WSHSY and CDR2 is SAAADI. The CDR3 loop reads CASSLTDTQYF. Written as DNA, the CDR3 is TGCGCCAGCAGCCTCACAGATACGCAGTATTTT.

CDR3 sequence reads: CASSPGWGSDQPQHF. The CDR3 nucleotides are TGTGCCAGCAGTCCAGGGTGGGGATCCGATCAGCCCCAGCATTTT. This chain links TRBV28 with TRBJ1-5; possibly TRBD1 for D (5 bases). The V end lost 5 bases, the J end lost 5 bases, and 16 bases lay between the germline ends. This CDR3 is 15 amino acids long. Germline loops: CDR1 MDHEN, CDR2 SYDVKM.